Following are 24 T cell receptor beta chains from one sample sequenced in a study of cytotoxic CD8 clonotypes in ibrutinib-treated CLL. The method was immunoSEQ multiplex PCR; TCRdb's version includes in-frame clones alone and lacks a portion of them. The repertoire holds some 150,000 clones, with 76% as singletons. Sequenced material: PBMCs, taken after 24 months of ibrutinib treatment. These receptors came from a human donor with chronic lymphocytic leukemia.

The J gene is TRBJ2-1, the V gene TRBV11-2, with a weak D call TRBD2 (6 bases). There are 16 residues in the CDR3. The germline V gene has CDR1 SGHAT and CDR2 FQNNGV. The V end lost 1 base, the J end lost 4 bases, and 14 bases lay between the germline ends. The DNA of the CDR3 is TGTGCCAGCAGCTTAGTCTCCGGGGGACTTTACAATGAGCAGTTCTTC. Amino acids: CASSLVSGGLYNEQFF. Supplemented by reference TRBV11-2 and TRBJ2-1, the full variable domain reads EAGVAQSPRYKIIEKRQSVAFWCNPISGHATLYWYQQILGQGPKLLIQFQNNGVVDDSQLPKDRFSAERLKGVDSTLKIQPAKLEDSAVYLCASSLVSGGLYNEQFFGPGTRLTVL.

The chain carries TRBV5-6 and TRBJ2-3; maybe TRBD2 (5 bases). The CDR3 is 14 residues long. Between the trimmed V and J ends, which lost 0 bases and 10 bases, there was a span of 15 bases. The germline V gene encodes CDR1 SGHDT and CDR2 YYEEEE. The CDR3 is CASSLASPFLAQYF. The CDR3, as DNA: TGTGCCAGCAGCTTGGCTAGCCCGTTCCTGGCGCAGTATTTT.

Only one count was recorded for this clone. The CDR3: CASSPGTGSYNEQFF. CDR3 DNA: TGTGCCAGCAGCCCGGGGACAGGCTCCTACAATGAGCAGTTCTTC. The chain employs TRBV28 and TRBJ2-1, with 8 bases that match TRBD1. In germline, CDR1 is MDHEN, CDR2 SYDVKM. CDR3 size: 15 residues. The V gene end was trimmed by 6 bases and the J gene end by 0 bases; junction bases not matched to a gene: 4.

This chain uses TRBV6-1 with TRBJ2-5; no reliable D call. Germline V lookup: CDR1 MNHNS, CDR2 SASEGT. The CDR3 is 16 amino acids. Trimming shortened V by 4 bases and J by 0 bases, and 15 bases separated the two germline ends. The CDR3 nucleotides read TGTGCCAGCAGTGGCCGGGTCGGGCAGTACCAAGAGACCCAGTACTTC. Its translation is CASSGRVGQYQETQYF.

The chain is built from TRBV28 and TRBJ2-7; tentative D call: TRBD2 (7 bases). CDR1 is MDHEN, CDR2 SYDVKM, per germline. Trimming removed 1 base at V and 5 bases at J, with 12 bases between. This CDR3 region has 14 residues. The CDR3 region is CASSLSGGLDEQYF. CDR3 DNA sequence: TGTGCCAGCAGTTTATCGGGGGGCCTCGACGAGCAGTACTTC.

A few counts support this clone. V is TRBV11-2 and J is TRBJ2-3, with D perhaps given as TRBD1 or TRBD2 (6 bases each). V lost 3 bases and J lost 4, with 8 bases in between. Germline CDR1 SGHAT, CDR2 FQNNGV. This CDR3 region has 13 residues. The CDR3 DNA follows: TGTGCCAGCAGCTTGGGGGGCCCAGATACGCAGTATTTT. Translated: CASSLGGPDTQYF.

The rearrangement uses TRBV6-5 and TRBJ1-1; 9 bases are a match to TRBD1. This CDR3 comprises 14 residues. The V and J ends lost 4 bases and 3 bases, in that order; junction bases with no gene match: 3. Germline V lookup: CDR1 MNHEY, CDR2 SVGAGI. CDR3 nucleotide sequence: TGTGCCAGCAGTTGGGGACAGGGAGACACTGAAGCTTTCTTT. Translated, it gives CASSWGQGDTEAFF.

The count of this clone is one. J is TRBJ1-1 and V is TRBV7-9, with TRBD1 matching over 8 bases. CDR3 length: 15 residues. Germline V CDR1 and CDR2: SEHNR, FQNEAQ (reference sequence). V was pared by 1 base and J by 4 bases, with 5 bases of the junction left unmatched. Written as DNA, the CDR3 is TGTGCCAGCAGCTTAGGCGACAGGGGAAGCACTGAAGCTTTCTTT. Its protein product is CASSLGDRGSTEAFF.

Only one count was recorded for this clone. The V call is TRBV6-5, the J call TRBJ2-1, with a tentative D call TRBD1 (5 bases). Trimming cost V 2 bases and J 2 bases, with 10 bases left between them. Germline CDR1 is MNHEY and CDR2 is SVGAGI. The CDR3 contains 15 residues. CDR3 region: CASSYVTEPYNEQFF. CDR3 nucleotide sequence: TGTGCCAGCAGTTACGTGACAGAACCCTACAATGAGCAGTTCTTC.

To note about this clone: Germline and junction disagree at one end, which may indicate a read error. The chain carries TRBV7-7 and TRBJ2-3; D possibly matches TRBD1 or TRBD2 (5 bases each). This CDR3 has 15 residues. The germline gives CDR1 SSHAT, CDR2 FNYEAQ (reference sequence). CDR3 protein: CASSPGPHSTDTQYF. The CDR3 DNA is TGTGCTAGCAGCCCGGGACCCCATTCCACAGATACGCAGTATTTT. Together with reference TRBV7-7 and TRBJ2-3, the CDR3 gives the full variable domain: GAGVSQSPRYKVTKRGQDVTLRCDPISSHATLYWYQQALGQGPEFLTYFNYEAQPDKSGLPSDRFSAERPEGSISTLTIQRTEQRDSAMYRCASSPGPHSTDTQYFGPGTRLTVL.

J is TRBJ1-3 and V is TRBV19, with D unclear. This CDR3 has 14 amino acids. The germline V gene encodes CDR1 LNHDA and CDR2 SQIVND (reference sequence). The V end was cut by 3 bases, the J end by 7 bases, with 13 bases between. The CDR3 nucleotides are TGTGCCAGTAGTATTGTTCCGGGAACGAACACCATATATTTT. This translates into CASSIVPGTNTIYF. The variable domain in full, with the rest retrieved from reference TRBV19 and TRBJ1-3, is DGGITQSPKYLFRKEGQNVTLSCEQNLNHDAMYWYRQDPGQGLRLIYYSQIVNDFQKGDIAEGYSVSREKKESFPLTVTSAQKNPTAFYLCASSIVPGTNTIYFGEGSWLTVV.

This clone was counted a few times. CDR3 nucleotides: TGTGCCAGCAGCCAAGATGGGACAGAGGATCAGCCCCAGCATTTT. Translation gives CASSQDGTEDQPQHF. This sequence joins TRBV4-2 and TRBJ1-5, with TRBD1 matching over 7 bases. Germline V lookup: CDR1 LGHNA, CDR2 YNFKEQ. V lost 0 bases, J lost 5 bases, and 4 bases stayed unmatched. The CDR3 runs to 15 residues.

This clone was seen repeatedly, ten times or more. CDR3 region: CASTRTVYNSPLHF. The CDR3 DNA reads TGTGCCAGCACCCGGACAGTTTATAATTCACCCCTCCACTTT. The chain recombines TRBV6-5 with TRBJ1-6; weak D call: TRBD1 (6 bases). Germline CDR1 reads MNHEY; CDR2 reads SVGAGI. The length of the CDR3 is 14 residues. V was clipped by 7 bases and J by 4 bases, with 11 bases between them.

Only a few counts were recorded for this clone. This chain joins TRBV4-2 and TRBJ2-5, with D hard to call. This CDR3 is 15 amino acids long. Germline V gene lookup returns CDR1 LGHNA and CDR2 YNFKEQ. The V end was cut by 2 bases, the J end by 5 bases, with 15 bases between. The CDR3 is CASSQWGAPGETQYF. The CDR3 nucleotides are TGTGCCAGCAGCCAATGGGGTGCCCCTGGGGAGACCCAGTACTTC.

Comments on this clone: The germline gene is not matched at one end of the junction; a read error may be the cause. The same CDR3 arises from other DNA sequences in this sample as well. The chain employs TRBV30 and TRBJ2-6; the D gene is possibly TRBD1 (6 bases). This CDR3 has 17 amino acids. The germline CDR1 and CDR2 sequences are GTSNPN and SVGIG (reference sequence). In nucleotides, the CDR3 is TGCGCTGCCCGAACCCGGGACACCAGCTCTGGGGCCAACGTCCTGACTTTC. The encoded protein is CAARTRDTSSGANVLTF.

This chain uses TRBV5-1 with TRBJ1-3; D is unclear. This CDR3 is built from 13 residues. V was pared by 4 bases and J by 2 bases, with 7 bases between. Germline values: CDR1 SGHRS, CDR2 YFSETQ. CDR3 region: CASSPGAGNTIYF. CDR3 in DNA: TGCGCCAGCAGCCCCGGGGCTGGAAACACCATATATTTT.

CDR3 sequence (DNA): TGCGCCAGCAGCTTGGAGTTCGGCCCCTGGGTCACCGGGGAGCTGTTTTTT. Translated, it gives CASSLEFGPWVTGELFF. The chain carries TRBV5-1 and TRBJ2-2; no clear D. The V gene lost 0 bases and the J gene lost 4 bases, with 16 bases spanning the gap. Germline V lookup: CDR1 SGHRS, CDR2 YFSETQ. This CDR3 spans 17 amino acids.

The genes are TRBV14 and TRBJ2-3; 10 bases are shared with TRBD1. With 4 bases clipped from V and 8 bases from J, the junction kept 9 bases outside the gene matches. Looked up from germline, CDR1 is SGHDN and CDR2 is FVKESK. The CDR3 sequence is 15 residues long. For the CDR3, the DNA is TGTGCCAGCAGCCCCGGGACAGGGGCTGCAGCTACGCAGTATTTT. It encodes CASSPGTGAAATQYF. Looking up the rest from reference TRBV14 and TRBJ2-3 gives the full variable domain: EAGVTQFPSHSVIEKGQTVTLRCDPISGHDNLYWYRRVMGKEIKFLLHFVKESKQDESGMPNNRFLAERTGGTYSTLKVQPAELEDSGVYFCASSPGTGAAATQYFGPGTRLTVL.

The J gene is TRBJ1-2, the V gene TRBV6-5, with 7 bases lining up with TRBD1. Trimming cost V 5 bases and J 6 bases; bases outside gene matches: 9. This CDR3 region has 14 residues. Germline CDR1 and CDR2: MNHEY and SVGAGI. The CDR3 is CASSRDSQNNGYTF. The CDR3 DNA sequence: TGTGCCAGCAGTCGGGACAGCCAAAATAATGGCTACACCTTC.

Regarding this clone: Other DNA variants within this sample encode the same CDR3. The chain carries TRBV28 and TRBJ1-1; unclear D gene. The V end lost 2 bases, the J end lost 3 bases, and 4 bases lay between the germline ends. CDR1 MDHEN and CDR2 SYDVKM come from the germline V gene. The CDR3 totals 12 residues. The CDR3 is CASSLGYTEAFF. The CDR3, as DNA: TGTGCCAGCAGTTTAGGATACACTGAAGCTTTCTTT.

V is TRBV5-5 and J is TRBJ1-2; D might be TRBD1 (5 bases). This CDR3 comprises 15 residues. With 1 base removed from V and 4 bases from J, the gap between germline ends came to 14 bases. In germline, CDR1 is SGHKS, CDR2 YYEKEE (reference sequence). The CDR3 DNA is TGTGCCAGCAGCTTGTTTGGGGCAGTGACCTATGGCTACACCTTC. Its translation: CASSLFGAVTYGYTF.

J is TRBJ2-5 and V is TRBV18, with 7 bases identical to TRBD1. Germline V gene sequence: CDR1 KGHSH, CDR2 LQKENI. This CDR3 spans 16 amino acids. The trim removed 0 bases at V and 2 bases at J, leaving 6 bases unmatched. The CDR3 nucleotides read TGTGCCAGCTCACCACCGAACAGGGGACCACAAGAGACCCAGTACTTC. Protein: CASSPPNRGPQETQYF. Full variable domain (rest looked up from reference TRBV18 and TRBJ2-5): NAGVMQNPRHLVRRRGQEARLRCSPMKGHSHVYWYRQLPEEGLKFMVYLQKENIIDESGMPKERFSAEFPKEGPSILRIQQVVRGDSAAYFCASSPPNRGPQETQYFGPGTRLLVL.

V and J are TRBV7-9 and TRBJ2-3; unclear D gene. CDR1 is SEHNR, CDR2 FQNEAQ, per germline (reference sequence). The germline V and J ends were trimmed by 7 bases and 4 bases, with 9 bases remaining between them. This CDR3 contains 12 residues. As DNA, the CDR3 is TGTGCCAGCATGGTCGGCCCAGATACGCAGTATTTT. It encodes CASMVGPDTQYF. Complete variable domain (other parts from reference TRBV7-9 and TRBJ2-3): DTGVSQNPRHKITKRGQNVTFRCDPISEHNRLYWYRQTLGQGPEFLTYFQNEAQLEKSRLLSDRFSAERPKGSFSTLEIQRTEQGDSAMYLCASMVGPDTQYFGPGTRLTVL.

This clone occurred once. The chain joins TRBV13 to TRBJ1-2; TRBD1 matches 7 bases. This CDR3 is 12 amino acids long. J lost 7 bases, V lost 4 bases, and 3 bases had no gene match. Germline values: CDR1 PRHDT, CDR2 FYEKMQ (reference sequence). The CDR3 DNA reads TGTGCCAGCAGCTCGGGGACAGTTGGCTACACCTTC. Its translation: CASSSGTVGYTF.